Listed below are T cell receptor beta chains from one sample, sequenced in a study of cytomegalovirus exposure and HLA in healthy donors. Repertoires were generated with immunoSEQ multiplex PCR, while TCRdb's copy carries only in-frame clones and drops some. This sample carries about 88,000 clones, 80% to 85% of them seen once, and the ten largest clones take over 10%. Sequenced sample: PBMCs. Receptors were obtained from a young woman in good health and CMV-seropositive. CDR3s include the opening cysteine and the closing phenylalanine or tryptophan. Fields, in order: D gene, V gene, J gene, clone size, CDR3 DNA, CDR3 protein. D genes are given only for firm matches. Clone size is given for some rows only: seen once, a few or many times, or a class if the clone is expanded.

>NA|TRBV18|TRBJ1-4|NA
TGTGCCAGCTCACCAGCCGTCACGGTGAATGAAAAACTGTTTTTT
CASSPAVTVNEKLFF
>TRBD1|TRBV18|TRBJ2-7|few
TGTGCCAGCTCACCACAGGGGGCGGCCTCCTACGAGCAGTACTTC
CASSPQGAASYEQYF
>NA|TRBV28|TRBJ1-1|NA
TGTGCCAGCGGGGGGAAGACTGAAGCTTTCTTT
CASGGKTEAFF
>TRBD2|TRBV4-1|TRBJ2-7|NA
TGCGCCAGCAGCCCGACTAGCGGGGGGGCCATCCACTCCGAGCAGTACTTC
CASSPTSGGAIHSEQYF
>NA|TRBV10-3|TRBJ2-5|NA
TGTGCCATCAGTGGGACAGCTAGCCAAGAGACCCAGTACTTC
CAISGTASQETQYF
>NA|TRBV30|TRBJ2-4|NA
TGTGCCTGGAGTATCGACAGGCAAAACATTCAGTACTTC
CAWSIDRQNIQYF
>NA|TRBV28|TRBJ2-3|NA
TGTGCCAGCAAGAACCATGCAGGGCCAGATACGCAGTATTTT
CASKNHAGPDTQYF
>NA|TRBV4-1|TRBJ2-1|NA
TGCGCCAGCAGCCAAGAAGGCGGGGGCGCCTACAATGAGCAGTTCTTC
CASSQEGGGAYNEQFF
>NA|TRBV18|TRBJ2-7|NA
TGTGCCAGCTCACCACCCACAGGCTACGAGCAGTACTTC
CASSPPTGYEQYF
>TRBD2|TRBV7-6|TRBJ2-5|NA
TGTGCCAGCAGCTTAGACGGCGGGAGGCAGACCCAGTACTTC
CASSLDGGRQTQYF
>TRBD1|TRBV18|TRBJ1-5|few
TGTGCCAGCTCACCACAGACAGGGAACCAGCCCCAGCATTTT
CASSPQTGNQPQHF
>TRBD2|TRBV10-1|TRBJ2-7|NA
TGCGCCAGCACACCGGGACTAGCGACCTGTGTGAGGACCTACGAGCAGTACTTC
CASTPGLATCVRTYEQYF
>NA|TRBV7-2|TRBJ1-2|NA
TGTGCCAGCAGCACAGACAGGTCCTATGGCTACACCTTC
CASSTDRSYGYTF
>NA|TRBV5-1|TRBJ2-5|NA
TGCGCCAGCTCGTACCAAGAGACCCAGTACTTC
CASSYQETQYF
>TRBD2|TRBV4-1|TRBJ2-2|NA
TGCGCCAGCAGCGGCGGGGGGCGACTGGGCGACACCGGGGAGCTGTTTTTT
CASSGGGRLGDTGELFF
>NA|TRBV7-6|TRBJ2-1|NA
TGTGCCAGCAGCCCACTCGGGGACTACAATGAGCAGTTCTTC
CASSPLGDYNEQFF
>NA|TRBV29-1|TRBJ1-2|NA
TGCAGCGTTGGACCTACCGGGGGCTACACCTTC
CSVGPTGGYTF
>TRBD1|TRBV5-1|TRBJ1-1|NA
TGCGCCAGCAGCTCACAGGGGTTTCAAACTGAAGCTTTCTTT
CASSSQGFQTEAFF
>NA|TRBV6-1|TRBJ1-5|NA
TGTGCCAGCGGGCAGCCGTATAGCAATCAGCCCCAGCATTTT
CASGQPYSNQPQHF
>TRBD2|TRBV28|TRBJ2-5|NA
TGTGCCAGCAGCCAGACTAGCGGGGGGGATTTTGGGACCCAGTACTTC
CASSQTSGGDFGTQYF
>NA|TRBV7-8|TRBJ1-6|once
TGTGCCAGCAGCTTATCCGGGGGAAATAATTCACCCCTCCACTTT
CASSLSGGNNSPLHF
>TRBD1|TRBV5-1|TRBJ1-2|many
TGCGCCAGCAGCTTCTCAGGGGGGAACTATGGCTACACCTTC
CASSFSGGNYGYTF
>TRBD1|TRBV27|TRBJ2-7|NA
TGTGCCAGCAGACCCCAGGGGGCGGGCGAGCAGTACTTC
CASRPQGAGEQYF
>TRBD2|TRBV6-1|TRBJ2-3|NA
TGTGCCACCGGATGGGCTAGCGGGGGCACAGATACGCAGTATTTT
CATGWASGGTDTQYF
>NA|TRBV5-6|TRBJ2-5|NA
TGTGCCAGCAGCCTTGTCGTGGGGGCTGGGGAGACCCAGTACTTC
CASSLVVGAGETQYF
>NA|TRBV21-1|TRBJ2-5|NA
TGTGCCAGCGGGCCCGGTGAGGGCCAGTACTTC
CASGPGEGQYF
>TRBD2|TRBV29-1|TRBJ2-2|NA
TGCAGCGTTCTACTAGCGGGGGACACCGGGGAGCTGTTTTTT
CSVLLAGDTGELFF
>TRBD1|TRBV5-1|TRBJ1-2|NA
TGCGCCAGCAGCGTGGGGACGACAGGGTTTAGTGGCTACACCTTC
CASSVGTTGFSGYTF
>NA|TRBV6-5|TRBJ2-3|NA
TGTGCCAGCAGTTACTCAGGAGATAGCACAGATACGCAGTATTTT
CASSYSGDSTDTQYF
>NA|TRBV6-5|TRBJ1-5|NA
TGTGCCAGCGCGTTACAGTGGGGCAATCAGCCCCAGCATTTT
CASALQWGNQPQHF